The T cell receptor (beta chain) described here comes from a study of T cells in Graves' hyperthyroidism and ophthalmopathy. The TCR beta CDR3 regions underwent amplification using RNA transcripts as the source. When the TCR CDR3 underwent first-round RT-PCR, the HTBI primer set was used. TCRdb itself ran the multiplex PCR reads through MiXCR, one entry per CDR3 protein. Seen here are around 520,000 distinct CDR3 sequences, roughly 14% observed once, and the top ten hold roughly 17%. This clonotype has ten or more counts. Source material for PBMCs was more than 7.5 ml fresh peripheral blood. Trimming took off 0 bases at V and 3 bases at J, with 6 bases between the two ends. This CDR3 has 13 amino acids. Looked up from germline, CDR1 is PRHDT and CDR2 is FYEKMQ (reference sequence).

The sample consisted of blood. This TCR was sampled from a young woman with Graves' hyperthyroidism. V and J are TRBV13 and TRBJ2-7; D gene unclear. The CDR3 sequence is CASSLGLGYEQYF. CDR3 nucleotide sequence: TGTGCCAGCAGCTTAGGTCTGGGCTACGAGCAGTACTTC.